A selection of T cell receptor beta chains follows, all from one sample in a study of cytomegalovirus exposure and HLA in healthy donors. Method: immunoSEQ multiplex PCR; TCRdb's copy keeps in-frame clones and lacks some. The sample yields more than 110,000 clones, around 70% seen once. Sequenced sample: PBMCs. Source of these receptors: a woman aged 25 to 39 in good health and CMV-seronegative. Each CDR3 is given with its conserved first and last residue. Each record gives: clone size, V gene, D gene, J gene, CDR3 protein, CDR3 DNA. The D gene is left open where the match is weak. Size tells how often a clone was seen (once, few, many) or the class of an expanded clone, and some rows leave it out.

clone_size: NA; v_call: TRBV30; d_call: TRBD2; j_call: TRBJ2-3; cdr3_aa: CAWGTSAFSTDTQYF; cdr3_nt: TGTGCCTGGGGGACTAGCGCGTTTAGCACAGATACGCAGTATTTT
clone_size: NA; v_call: TRBV10-3; d_call: NA; j_call: TRBJ2-3; cdr3_aa: CAIGGVRDTQYF; cdr3_nt: TGTGCCATCGGAGGAGTTAGGGATACGCAGTATTTT
clone_size: NA; v_call: TRBV6-1; d_call: TRBD2; j_call: TRBJ2-1; cdr3_aa: CASTPGTSVNEQFF; cdr3_nt: TGTGCCAGTACCCCAGGGACTAGCGTCAATGAGCAGTTCTTC
clone_size: once; v_call: TRBV19; d_call: TRBD2; j_call: TRBJ2-3; cdr3_aa: CASSGTSGGTDTQYF; cdr3_nt: TGTGCCAGTAGTGGGACTAGCGGGGGCACAGATACGCAGTATTTT
clone_size: NA; v_call: TRBV30; d_call: TRBD2; j_call: TRBJ2-7; cdr3_aa: CAWSRGGYEQYF; cdr3_nt: TGTGCCTGGAGCCGGGGGGGCTACGAGCAGTACTTC
clone_size: NA; v_call: TRBV5-1; d_call: NA; j_call: TRBJ2-5; cdr3_aa: CASSRDRQETQYF; cdr3_nt: TGCGCCAGCAGCCGCGACAGGCAAGAGACCCAGTACTTC
clone_size: NA; v_call: TRBV5-6; d_call: TRBD1; j_call: TRBJ2-1; cdr3_aa: CASSIGQGSYNEQFF; cdr3_nt: TGTGCCAGCAGCATTGGACAGGGGTCCTACAATGAGCAGTTCTTC
clone_size: NA; v_call: TRBV29-1; d_call: NA; j_call: TRBJ1-1; cdr3_aa: CSVESGGEFEAFF; cdr3_nt: TGCAGCGTTGAAAGTGGAGGGGAGTTTGAAGCTTTCTTT
clone_size: NA; v_call: TRBV5-1; d_call: TRBD2; j_call: TRBJ2-3; cdr3_aa: CASSPPFPLASGAVDTQYF; cdr3_nt: TGCGCCAGCAGCCCGCCTTTCCCCCTGGCTAGCGGGGCGGTAGATACGCAGTATTTT
clone_size: NA; v_call: TRBV2; d_call: TRBD1; j_call: TRBJ2-3; cdr3_aa: CASTLLQGVRDTQYF; cdr3_nt: TGTGCCAGCACTTTATTACAGGGGGTGAGAGATACGCAGTATTTT
clone_size: NA; v_call: TRBV30; d_call: TRBD1; j_call: TRBJ1-1; cdr3_aa: CAWSVQGDTEAFF; cdr3_nt: TGTGCCTGGAGTGTACAGGGGGACACTGAAGCTTTCTTT
clone_size: NA; v_call: TRBV29-1; d_call: NA; j_call: TRBJ2-5; cdr3_aa: CSVVGGIQETQYF; cdr3_nt: TGCAGCGTTGTCGGCGGGATCCAAGAGACCCAGTACTTC
clone_size: NA; v_call: TRBV2; d_call: NA; j_call: TRBJ2-5; cdr3_aa: CASSANQETQYF; cdr3_nt: TGTGCCAGCAGTGCTAACCAAGAGACCCAGTACTTC
clone_size: once; v_call: TRBV30; d_call: NA; j_call: TRBJ1-6; cdr3_aa: CAWTAGGTNYNSPLHF; cdr3_nt: TGTGCCTGGACAGCGGGGGGGACGAATTATAATTCACCCCTCCACTTT
clone_size: NA; v_call: TRBV5-1; d_call: TRBD2; j_call: TRBJ2-1; cdr3_aa: CASSRQSGSVYNEQFF; cdr3_nt: TGCGCCAGCAGCCGTCAGAGCGGGAGTGTCTACAATGAGCAGTTCTTC
clone_size: once; v_call: TRBV5-1; d_call: NA; j_call: TRBJ1-1; cdr3_aa: CASSPTPAATEAFF; cdr3_nt: TGCGCCAGCAGCCCGACTCCAGCGGCCACTGAAGCTTTCTTT
clone_size: NA; v_call: TRBV2; d_call: NA; j_call: TRBJ2-5; cdr3_aa: CASGGPRETQYF; cdr3_nt: TGTGCCAGCGGGGGCCCGAGAGAGACCCAGTACTTC
clone_size: NA; v_call: TRBV4-1; d_call: TRBD1; j_call: TRBJ1-2; cdr3_aa: CASSQDPGQSWGYTF; cdr3_nt: TGCGCCAGCAGCCAAGACCCGGGACAGTCGTGGGGCTACACCTTC
clone_size: NA; v_call: TRBV18; d_call: NA; j_call: TRBJ1-2; cdr3_aa: CASSPRRGFGGYTF; cdr3_nt: TGTGCCAGCTCACCACGGAGAGGGTTCGGGGGCTACACCTTC
clone_size: NA; v_call: TRBV6-1; d_call: NA; j_call: TRBJ1-4; cdr3_aa: CASSEAAGNEKLFF; cdr3_nt: TGTGCCAGCAGTGAAGCGGCGGGGAATGAAAAACTGTTTTTT
clone_size: NA; v_call: TRBV4-1; d_call: TRBD2; j_call: TRBJ2-3; cdr3_aa: CASSQDHGGGSTDTQYF; cdr3_nt: TGCGCCAGCAGCCAAGATCATGGCGGGGGTAGCACAGATACGCAGTATTTT
clone_size: few; v_call: TRBV14; d_call: NA; j_call: TRBJ2-4; cdr3_aa: CASSQRGKNIQYF; cdr3_nt: TGTGCCAGCAGCCAAAGGGGCAAAAACATTCAGTACTTC
clone_size: few; v_call: TRBV6-1; d_call: TRBD1; j_call: TRBJ2-7; cdr3_aa: CASRTDRVLYEQYF; cdr3_nt: TGTGCCAGCAGGACGGACAGGGTATTATACGAGCAGTACTTC
clone_size: NA; v_call: TRBV5-8; d_call: NA; j_call: TRBJ2-2; cdr3_aa: CASGLREWNTGELFF; cdr3_nt: TGTGCCAGCGGACTTAGGGAGTGGAACACCGGGGAGCTGTTTTTT
clone_size: NA; v_call: TRBV13; d_call: TRBD2; j_call: TRBJ2-3; cdr3_aa: CASSFGTSPTDTQYF; cdr3_nt: TGTGCCAGCAGCTTCGGGACTAGCCCCACAGATACGCAGTATTTT
clone_size: NA; v_call: TRBV28; d_call: NA; j_call: TRBJ1-1; cdr3_aa: CASSILFGANTEAFF; cdr3_nt: TGTGCCAGCAGCATACTATTTGGGGCGAACACTGAAGCTTTCTTT
clone_size: once; v_call: TRBV11-3; d_call: TRBD1; j_call: TRBJ2-7; cdr3_aa: CASSKGPDRGPSGHEQYF; cdr3_nt: TGTGCCAGCAGCAAAGGCCCGGACAGGGGACCGTCTGGGCACGAGCAGTACTTC
clone_size: few; v_call: TRBV19; d_call: TRBD1; j_call: TRBJ1-2; cdr3_aa: CASSTDRDFVHDGYTF; cdr3_nt: TGTGCCAGTAGTACGGACAGGGATTTTGTTCACGATGGCTACACCTTC
clone_size: NA; v_call: TRBV5-1; d_call: NA; j_call: TRBJ2-5; cdr3_aa: CASSVGSGGGAAQYF; cdr3_nt: TGCGCCAGCAGTGTGGGTTCGGGCGGGGGCGCGGCCCAGTACTTC
clone_size: NA; v_call: TRBV5-1; d_call: NA; j_call: TRBJ1-5; cdr3_aa: CASSPDGLGNQPQHF; cdr3_nt: TGCGCCAGCAGCCCCGACGGGTTGGGCAATCAGCCCCAGCATTTT
clone_size: NA; v_call: TRBV7-9; d_call: NA; j_call: TRBJ1-5; cdr3_aa: CASSFSAGNQPQHF; cdr3_nt: TGTGCCAGCAGCTTTTCGGCAGGTAATCAGCCCCAGCATTTT
clone_size: NA; v_call: TRBV30; d_call: NA; j_call: TRBJ2-5; cdr3_aa: CAWIPPLGVETQYF; cdr3_nt: TGTGCCTGGATTCCCCCCCTCGGGGTAGAGACCCAGTACTTC
clone_size: NA; v_call: TRBV2; d_call: TRBD2; j_call: TRBJ2-7; cdr3_aa: CASSGSGRGEQYF; cdr3_nt: TGTGCCAGCAGTGGTAGCGGGAGGGGCGAGCAGTACTTC
clone_size: NA; v_call: TRBV28; d_call: NA; j_call: TRBJ2-2; cdr3_aa: CASKTQGDGELFF; cdr3_nt: TGTGCCAGCAAGACCCAGGGTGACGGGGAGCTGTTTTTT
clone_size: NA; v_call: TRBV7-9; d_call: NA; j_call: TRBJ2-7; cdr3_aa: CASSRQAAYEQYF; cdr3_nt: TGTGCCAGCAGCCGACAGGCGGCCTACGAGCAGTACTTC
clone_size: NA; v_call: TRBV19; d_call: NA; j_call: TRBJ1-4; cdr3_aa: CASTIGGQSNEKLFF; cdr3_nt: TGTGCCAGTACCATAGGGGGACAATCTAATGAAAAACTGTTTTTT
clone_size: NA; v_call: TRBV6-1; d_call: NA; j_call: TRBJ1-2; cdr3_aa: CASNRQDRYGYTF; cdr3_nt: TGTGCCAGCAACCGACAGGATCGCTATGGCTACACCTTC
clone_size: NA; v_call: TRBV19; d_call: TRBD1; j_call: TRBJ1-4; cdr3_aa: CASSIALTGHEKLFF; cdr3_nt: TGTGCCAGTAGTATTGCTTTGACAGGGCATGAAAAACTGTTTTTT
clone_size: NA; v_call: TRBV5-8; d_call: TRBD1; j_call: TRBJ2-5; cdr3_aa: CASSFDREWGTQYF; cdr3_nt: TGTGCCAGCAGCTTCGACAGGGAGTGGGGGACCCAGTACTTC
clone_size: NA; v_call: TRBV5-1; d_call: TRBD2; j_call: TRBJ2-5; cdr3_aa: CASRSAGGEAGETQYF; cdr3_nt: TGCGCCAGCAGATCCGCGGGGGGCGAGGCCGGAGAGACCCAGTACTTC
clone_size: NA; v_call: TRBV19; d_call: NA; j_call: TRBJ1-5; cdr3_aa: CASSIEPGQPQHF; cdr3_nt: TGTGCCAGTAGTATAGAGCCGGGGCAGCCCCAGCATTTT
clone_size: NA; v_call: TRBV5-1; d_call: TRBD1; j_call: TRBJ2-5; cdr3_aa: CASRETGLYQETQYF; cdr3_nt: TGCGCCAGCAGGGAGACAGGGCTGTACCAAGAGACCCAGTACTTC